This T cell receptor beta chain was observed in a study of T-cell reconstitution after alpha-beta-depleted transplantation in children. Unique molecular identifiers were incorporated into the prepared TCRbeta library. TCRdb itself ran the PCR reads through MiXCR, one entry per CDR3 protein. The sample yields hundreds of thousands of distinct CDR3 sequences, approximately 11% seen once. This clonotype showed up many times. With 0 bases removed from V and 7 bases from J, the gap between germline ends came to 12 bases. Germline V gene lookup returns CDR1 MNHEY and CDR2 SVGAGI. CDR3 length equals 14 residues.

The chain uses TRBV6-5 and TRBJ1-2; no clear D gene. This sequence originates from a child less than two years old with acute myeloid leukemia, due to receive a stem cell transplant. Material: PBMCs, obtained before TCRalphabeta/CD19-depleted stem cell transplant. This chain's CDR3 is CASSYSEGLSGYTF. In DNA, the CDR3 is TGTGCCAGCAGTTACTCTGAAGGGCTTAGTGGCTACACCTTC.